This entry is about one TCR beta chain. There is no known antigen for this receptor. No much larger clone exists at a distance of one base, and base qualities are not known. TCRbeta CDR3 regions were amplified from genomic DNA by means of the immunoSEQ Assay, a bias-controlled multiplex PCR. In the source study's methods: The number of nucleated cells in each sample was estimated from the amplification of reference gene primers within the assay. To quantify the absolute abundance of each unique TCRbeta CDR3 rearrangement, sequence reads were collapsed and filtered. For each sample, productive Simpson clonality was calculated by taking the square root of Simpson's diversity index across productive rearrangements. Held by TCRdb, this immuneACCESS table contains in-frame sequences only and omits some clones. Under half of the omission traces to an unresolved V gene where checked; the cause of the rest is unknown. V, J and clone size reflect that table, while D and trimming were determined from the DNA. The sample records 250,000 or so clones, 87% of which are singletons. The ten top clones hold less than 14% of the sample.

These data come from a study of blood T cell repertoires in COVID-19 (dated by TCRdb to 2018 to 2020). Regarding the complete study: The collaborator samples originated in the United States, Italy and Spain and spanned the acute and convalescent phases of COVID-19. Deeply sampled blood TCRbeta repertoires from subjects exposed to, actively infected with, or recovered from COVID-19 were included in the dataset. The samples were drawn from the first 160 participants of the ongoing ImmuneRACE study and from roughly 1,300 subjects provided by 6 global collaborators. Nearly every sample came with metadata listing a de-identified subject ID, COVID-19 status, age in years and sex. Where available, HLA class I and class II types were obtained from metadata supplied by the sample provider rather than from assay-based typing. The repertoires were released in a freely available public database intended as a resource for research on the immune response to SARS-CoV-2. The prospective study material was composed of cDNA or gDNA derived from T cells, B-cell-depleted T cells, or PBMCs. What the research found in general, with its limitations: The quantity of clinical and demographic metadata differed by source and by participant and was supplied without curation.

V is cut by 4 bases and J by 12 bases, and the space between the germline ends is 11 bases. Counted from cysteine to phenylalanine, this CDR3 has 11 amino acids. Kept here is only the CDR3 DNA, which spans 33 bases and is read in frame from base 1. The germline V gene encodes CDR1 SGHTS and CDR2 YDEGEE. Participants in the prospective study were aged roughly 18 to 89 years, lived in under 30 United States geographic areas, and enrolled through a virtual design. To assign participants to cohorts, the prospective study relied on clinical history that participants themselves reported in a screening survey and a study questionnaire. Recovered participants in ImmuneRACE Cohort 3 were defined as having two consecutive negative NP/OP PCR tests, clearance from a healthcare professional, or resolution of symptoms. In the prospective study, mobile phlebotomists collected whole blood, serum and a nasopharyngeal or oropharyngeal swab from each participant. Over a roughly 2-month period, participants in the prospective study had the option of providing additional blood draws and questionnaires. Blood samples from the prospective study were shipped frozen or at room temperature prior to DNA extraction.

The specimen sequenced was PBMCs or T cells enriched from blood (not recorded which). The receptor was isolated from a man under 40 who had recovered from COVID-19. The chain couples TRBV5-8 to TRBJ2-1; a confident D gene designation cannot be given. Read as DNA, the sequence is TGTGCCAGCAGCATTGCGGAGCGGCAGTTCTTC. Its protein is CASSIAERQFF.